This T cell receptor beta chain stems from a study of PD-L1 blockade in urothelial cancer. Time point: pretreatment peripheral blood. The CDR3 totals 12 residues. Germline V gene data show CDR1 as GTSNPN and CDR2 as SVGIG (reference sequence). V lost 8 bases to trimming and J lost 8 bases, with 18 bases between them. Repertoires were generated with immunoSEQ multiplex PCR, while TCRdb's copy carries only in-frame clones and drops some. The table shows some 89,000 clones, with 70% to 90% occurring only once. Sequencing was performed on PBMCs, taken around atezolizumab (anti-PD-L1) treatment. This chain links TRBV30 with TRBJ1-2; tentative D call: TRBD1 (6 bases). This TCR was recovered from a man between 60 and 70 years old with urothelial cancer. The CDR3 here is CAATTGSLGYTF. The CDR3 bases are TGTGCCGCAACAACAGGGTCTTTGGGCTACACCTTC.